This T cell receptor beta chain comes out of a study of a mutant IDH1 vaccine in newly diagnosed glioma (dated by TCRdb to the early 2020s). Notes on the research overall: Eight vaccinations were administered to patients in weeks 1, 3, 5, 7, 11, 15, 19 and 23, corresponding to visits V03 through V10. Vaccination was initiated 4-6 weeks after radiotherapy alone, or concurrently with temozolomide cycles in the chemotherapy-containing groups. For exploratory analyses, longitudinal TCRB deep sequencing was carried out in roughly 25 treated patients wherever samples were available. Peripheral blood was collected at six visits: V03 (baseline), V05, V07, V10, V12 and V13. Before enrollment, patients had received standard therapy of radiotherapy alone, temozolomide alone, or radiochemotherapy with temozolomide; most received the combination. Of the approximately 35 treated patients, approximately 62% were male and approximately 38% were female, and the mean age was 40.4 years.

The library was produced with the immunoSEQ multiplex PCR assay. Rearranged TCR beta chain sequences were amplified using the hsTCRB Kit according to the manufacturer's protocol. TCRB libraries were sequenced on an Illumina MiSeq. As for the original processing: Demultiplexing, trimming and gene mapping were performed with the kit vendor's proprietary platform. The table was pulled from immuneACCESS by TCRdb, which kept in-frame rearrangements only. Such tables lose some clones; where checked, under half of the loss comes from unresolved V genes, and the rest has no known cause. The V and J calls and clone size were taken over from that table, and D and trimming were inferred from the DNA. A total of roughly 25,000 clones appear in this sample, approximately 80% of them only once. The ten largest clones add up to more than 9% of the sample. Details on this clone: Its antigen remains undetermined. No base-level quality is on record; no much larger clone is a single base apart.

The CDR3 runs 16 residues from the cysteine to the phenylalanine. Just the 48-base CDR3 DNA is kept, in frame starting at base 1. V is clipped by 0 bases and J by 4 bases, and the sequence between their germline boundaries is 15 bases long. CDR1 and CDR2 are drawn from the germline V gene: SGHVS, FQNEAQ. General findings and caveats noted by the study authors: It was noted by the authors that analyses of patient blood samples could not be reproduced owing to sample limitations. Availability determined which PBMC samples were chosen for TCRB deep sequencing. Changes in the top peripheral T cell clonotypes picked up by TCRB sequencing did not appear to be linked to pseudoprogression. Immune responses induced by the vaccine were seen in roughly 95% of patients across multiple MHC alleles.

The time point tag for this specimen amounts to: week 5, during vaccination. Each vaccine dose was 300 ug of a 20-mer mutant IDH1 peptide in Montanide, given subcutaneously with topical imiquimod. All donors had newly diagnosed IDH1-mutant astrocytomas of WHO grade 3 or 4 that showed loss of nuclear ATRX. The samples were drawn from NOA16, a multicentre, single-arm, open-label phase I trial in Germany that tested a mutant IDH1 peptide vaccine in humans for the first time. Genomic DNA for TCRB sequencing was extracted from EDTA blood using the DNeasy Blood and Tissue Kit. The chain is made from TRBV7-8 and TRBJ1-1; the D gene is perhaps TRBD1, on 5 matching bases. The sequencing here drew on PBMCs, taken from a glioma patient whose treatment included an IDH1 peptide vaccine. This TCR derives from a man aged 40-49 years with glioma. The DNA sequence is given as TGTGCCAGCAGCTTAGCTTGGCCTCCGGGGGTCACTGAAGCTTTCTTT. The translation is CASSLAWPPGVTEAFF.